The rows below give T cell receptor beta chains drawn from one sample of a study of blood T cell repertoires in COVID-19. Clones were sequenced by immunoSEQ multiplex PCR, and TCRdb holds only the in-frame ones, with some missing. The sample lists 99,000 or so clones; approximately 91% were seen once. Sequencing input: peripheral blood. These receptors all come from a human donor in a cohort sampled during active COVID-19. CDR3s include the opening cysteine and the closing phenylalanine or tryptophan. The order of the fields is J gene, V gene, D gene, clone size, CDR3 protein, CDR3 DNA. The D gene is left open where the match is weak. The size of a clone is reported for some rows only, either as once, few or many, or as a class for expanded clones.

TRBJ2-6 | TRBV5-1 | NA | NA | CASSLYQGPWSGANVLTF | TGCGCCAGCAGCTTGTATCAGGGGCCTTGGTCTGGGGCCAACGTCCTGACTTTC
TRBJ2-7 | TRBV19 | TRBD1 | NA | CASSIDRDRIYEQYF | TGTGCCAGTAGTATAGATCGGGACAGAATCTACGAGCAGTACTTC
TRBJ2-1 | TRBV6-2/TRBV6-3 | TRBD2 | NA | CASSYSLVAGYNEQFF | TGTGCCAGCAGTTACTCGCTGGTAGCGGGGTACAATGAGCAGTTCTTC
TRBJ2-7 | TRBV18 | NA | NA | CASSPRTVEGYEQYF | TGTGCCAGCTCACCGAGGACAGTAGAAGGCTACGAGCAGTACTTC
TRBJ2-1 | TRBV19 | NA | NA | CASSTPVRGNEQFF | TGTGCCAGTAGTACGCCTGTTAGAGGGAATGAGCAGTTCTTC
TRBJ2-7 | TRBV4-2 | NA | once | CASSQDEGVEQYF | TGTGCCAGCAGCCAAGATGAAGGGGTCGAGCAGTACTTC
TRBJ1-1 | TRBV19 | TRBD1 | once | CASSLGQGITEAFF | TGTGCCAGTAGTTTGGGACAGGGGATTACTGAAGCTTTCTTT
TRBJ2-2 | TRBV9 | NA | NA | CASSVSWTLTGELFF | TGTGCCAGCAGCGTAAGCTGGACACTCACCGGGGAGCTGTTTTTT
TRBJ2-1 | TRBV10-1 | TRBD2 | NA | CASSELAGGNEQFF | TGCGCCAGCAGTGAACTAGCGGGAGGCAATGAGCAGTTCTTC
TRBJ1-1 | TRBV27 | NA | NA | CASSLSIGGGSRNTEAFF | TGTGCCAGCAGTTTATCGATCGGGGGGGGTTCGCGGAACACTGAAGCTTTCTTT
TRBJ2-7 | TRBV9 | NA | NA | CASSLEHTEINEQYF | TGTGCCAGCAGCTTAGAACACACGGAGATCAACGAGCAGTACTTC
TRBJ1-1 | TRBV2 | NA | NA | CASKEKDLTRTEAFF | TGTGCCAGCAAGGAAAAGGATCTGACACGTACTGAAGCTTTCTTT
TRBJ2-3 | TRBV27 | TRBD2 | NA | CASSLEGSASGARTDTQYF | TGTGCCAGCAGTTTAGAAGGGTCGGCTAGCGGGGCCCGGACAGATACGCAGTATTTT
TRBJ1-6 | TRBV2 | NA | once | CASSTTQALHF | TGTGCCAGCAGTACAACCCAAGCCCTCCACTTT
TRBJ1-2 | TRBV5-1 | NA | NA | CASSLGQGYGGYTF | TGCGCCAGCAGCTTGGGGCAGGGGTATGGTGGCTACACCTTC
TRBJ1-2 | TRBV3-1/TRBV3-2 | TRBD1 | few | CASSQPKDRVDGYTF | TGTGCCAGCAGCCAACCAAAGGACAGGGTTGATGGCTACACCTTC
TRBJ2-7 | TRBV7-3 | TRBD1 | NA | CASSSTGVGEQYF | TGTGCCAGCAGCTCAACAGGGGTAGGCGAGCAGTACTTC
TRBJ2-5 | TRBV27 | TRBD1 | NA | CASSRRDRGSVETQYF | TGTGCCAGCAGTCGCCGGGACAGGGGCTCGGTGGAGACCCAGTACTTC
TRBJ1-2 | TRBV6-5 | NA | NA | CATGRGGLYGYTF | TGTGCCACTGGTCGGGGGGGCCTCTATGGCTACACCTTC
TRBJ2-2 | TRBV2 | TRBD2 | NA | CASSDKGLANAGELFF | TGTGCCAGCAGTGATAAGGGACTAGCGAATGCCGGGGAGCTGTTTTTT
TRBJ1-1 | TRBV19 | NA | NA | CASSRGEDTEAFF | TGTGCCAGTAGTAGGGGGGAGGACACTGAAGCTTTCTTT
TRBJ2-1 | TRBV5-4 | NA | once | CASSLNSARVGEQFF | TGTGCCAGCAGCTTGAACTCGGCCAGGGTAGGTGAGCAGTTCTTC
TRBJ2-1 | TRBV13 | TRBD2 | many | CASSSKPGLAGNEQFF | TGTGCCAGCAGCTCCAAACCGGGGCTAGCGGGGAATGAGCAGTTCTTC
TRBJ1-1 | TRBV28 | TRBD1 | NA | CASSDNRGAPNTEAFF | TGTGCCAGCAGCGATAACAGGGGAGCCCCGAACACTGAAGCTTTCTTT
TRBJ1-2 | TRBV28 | NA | once | CASSLSSYRDGYTF | TGTGCCAGCAGTTTATCGTCTTACAGGGACGGCTACACCTTC
TRBJ2-1 | TRBV6-2/TRBV6-3 | NA | once | CASSYRTNPYNEQFF | TGTGCCAGCAGTTACAGGACTAACCCCTACAATGAGCAGTTCTTC
TRBJ1-1 | TRBV7-9 | NA | NA | CASSLRGRDTEAFF | TGTGCCAGCAGTCTAAGGGGGAGAGACACTGAAGCTTTCTTT
TRBJ1-2 | TRBV6-5 | NA | NA | CASSFQGTLFNYGYTF | TGTGCCAGCAGTTTCCAGGGTACATTGTTTAACTATGGCTACACCTTC
TRBJ1-5 | TRBV12-3/TRBV12-4 | NA | once | CASPPRGPQHF | TGTGCCAGCCCCCCGCGGGGGCCCCAGCATTTT
TRBJ2-4 | TRBV14 | NA | NA | CASSHRTDLAKNIQYF | TGTGCCAGCAGCCATAGGACAGATCTAGCCAAAAACATTCAGTACTTC
TRBJ2-6 | TRBV29-1 | NA | once | CSVRISGANVLTF | TGCAGCGTCAGGATCTCTGGGGCCAACGTCCTGACTTTC
TRBJ2-3 | TRBV5-5 | NA | NA | CASSLDRGMFPDTQYF | TGTGCCAGCAGCTTGGATCGGGGGATGTTCCCAGATACGCAGTATTTT
TRBJ2-7 | TRBV5-4 | TRBD2 | NA | CASSFGPAGVGEYEQYF | TGTGCCAGCAGCTTCGGGCCAGCGGGAGTAGGGGAATACGAGCAGTACTTC
TRBJ1-1 | TRBV7-9 | TRBD1 | NA | CASSSSHGTGTEAFF | TGTGCCAGCAGCTCCAGTCACGGGACAGGCACTGAAGCTTTCTTT
TRBJ1-3 | TRBV6-5 | NA | NA | CASSRQISGNTIYF | TGTGCCAGCAGCAGACAGATCTCTGGAAACACCATATATTTT
TRBJ1-4 | TRBV18 | NA | NA | CASSQEGRNEKLFF | TGTGCCAGCTCACAGGAGGGCCGGAATGAAAAACTGTTTTTT
TRBJ1-4 | TRBV19 | NA | NA | CASRDRTNEKLFF | TGTGCCAGTCGAGACAGAACTAATGAAAAACTGTTTTTT
TRBJ2-7 | TRBV19 | TRBD2 | NA | CPRGLARIYEQYF | TGTCCCCGTGGACTAGCGAGAATCTACGAGCAGTACTTC
TRBJ2-1 | TRBV7-9 | TRBD2 | NA | CASSPRGIAGIPSNEQFF | TGTGCCAGCAGCCCCCGGGGGATAGCGGGCATACCGAGCAATGAGCAGTTCTTC
TRBJ2-5 | TRBV3-1/TRBV3-2 | NA | NA | CASSQASGPQETQYF | TGTGCCAGCAGCCAAGCCTCAGGCCCCCAAGAGACCCAGTACTTC
TRBJ1-2 | TRBV7-9 | NA | NA | CASSRGDRRSSYGYTF | TGTGCCAGCAGCCGAGGAGACAGGAGGTCCTCCTATGGCTACACCTTC
TRBJ2-4 | TRBV3-1/TRBV3-2 | TRBD2 | NA | CASSVSGNKNIQYF | TGTGCCAGCAGCGTTAGCGGGAATAAAAACATTCAGTACTTC
TRBJ2-7 | TRBV15 | TRBD2 | once | CATSRTSGSSYEQYF | TGTGCCACCAGCAGGACTAGCGGGAGCTCCTACGAGCAGTACTTC
TRBJ2-5 | TRBV7-6 | TRBD1 | NA | CASSRGTGRPETQYF | TGTGCCAGCAGCAGAGGGACAGGGCGTCCGGAGACCCAGTACTTC
TRBJ2-2 | TRBV3-1/TRBV3-2 | NA | NA | CASSQRTGPPGELFF | TGTGCCAGCAGCCAAAGAACAGGGCCCCCCGGGGAGCTGTTTTTT
TRBJ2-5 | TRBV5-6 | NA | NA | CASTSENQETQYF | TGTGCCAGCACCTCAGAAAACCAAGAGACCCAGTACTTC
TRBJ1-6 | TRBV2 | TRBD1 | once | CASTFDRVISPLHF | TGTGCCAGCACCTTCGACAGGGTTATTTCACCCCTCCACTTT
TRBJ2-1 | TRBV14 | NA | NA | CASSQGLYHEQFF | TGTGCCAGCAGCCAGGGGCTTTACCATGAGCAGTTCTTC
TRBJ1-1 | TRBV28 | NA | NA | CASHGRMNTEAFF | TGTGCCAGCCACGGGAGAATGAACACTGAAGCTTTCTTT
TRBJ2-3 | TRBV29-1 | NA | once | CSVQTDSTDTQYF | TGCAGCGTCCAGACAGATAGCACAGATACGCAGTATTTT
TRBJ2-1 | TRBV5-1 | NA | NA | CASSLYPGVDDEQFF | TGCGCCAGCAGCTTGTATCCGGGAGTGGACGATGAGCAGTTCTTC
TRBJ2-5 | TRBV7-3 | NA | NA | CASSLDRQETQYF | TGTGCCAGCAGCTTAGACAGGCAAGAGACCCAGTACTTC
TRBJ2-7 | TRBV5-8 | NA | NA | CASSTDSYEQYF | TGTGCCAGCAGCACGGACAGCTACGAGCAGTACTTC
TRBJ2-1 | TRBV2 | NA | NA | CASAAARNEQFF | TGTGCCAGCGCCGCGGCCCGGAATGAGCAGTTCTTC
TRBJ1-6 | TRBV28 | NA | NA | CASREGGASYNSPLHF | TGTGCCAGCAGAGAGGGGGGGGCAAGCTATAATTCACCCCTCCACTTT
TRBJ1-4 | TRBV9 | NA | NA | CASSAFGTAATNEKLFF | TGTGCCAGCAGCGCCTTTGGAACAGCCGCAACTAATGAAAAACTGTTTTTT
TRBJ1-5 | TRBV28 | NA | NA | CASSPPRGPQHF | TGTGCCAGCAGTCCACCGCGGGGGCCCCAGCATTTT
TRBJ1-1 | TRBV5-4 | NA | NA | CASSHQQMTGEAFF | TGTGCCAGCAGCCACCAACAAATGACAGGCGAAGCTTTCTTT
TRBJ2-1 | TRBV2 | TRBD2 | NA | CASSPLGGLALYNEQFF | TGTGCCAGCAGTCCACTCGGGGGACTAGCGCTCTACAATGAGCAGTTCTTC